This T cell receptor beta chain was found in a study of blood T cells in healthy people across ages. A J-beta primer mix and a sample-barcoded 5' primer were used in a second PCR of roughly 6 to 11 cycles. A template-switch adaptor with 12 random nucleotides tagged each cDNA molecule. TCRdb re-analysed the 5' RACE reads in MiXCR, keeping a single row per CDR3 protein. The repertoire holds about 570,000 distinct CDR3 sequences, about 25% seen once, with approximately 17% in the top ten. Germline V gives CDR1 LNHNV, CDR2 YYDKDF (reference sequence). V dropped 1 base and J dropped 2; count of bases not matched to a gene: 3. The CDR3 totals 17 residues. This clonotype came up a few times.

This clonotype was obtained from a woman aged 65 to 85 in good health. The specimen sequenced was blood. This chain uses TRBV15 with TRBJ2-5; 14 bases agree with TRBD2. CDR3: CATSRGTSGGPQETQYF. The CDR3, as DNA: TGTGCCACCAGCAGAGGGACTAGCGGGGGGCCTCAAGAGACCCAGTACTTC.